The subject of this entry is one T cell receptor beta chain. Its antigen is as yet unknown. Trimming left V 5 bases short and J 1 base short, with 15 bases between. This CDR3 contains 15 residues. Germline loops: CDR1 MNHEY, CDR2 SMNVEV (reference sequence). Here immunoSEQ multiplex PCR was the method, and the copy in TCRdb shows in-frame clones only, minus some. The sample includes fewer than 70,000 clones, around 83% of them seen just once. This sample was included in a study of OX40 agonist ivuxolimab in advanced cancers. Whole-study context: The patients' treatment was ivuxolimab, an agonistic anti-OX40 (CD134) antibody. Study-wide results and caveats: The investigators did not determine what antigen specificity the expanded peripheral T cells had.

This specimen consisted of CD4+ or CD8+ T cells sorted from blood, obtained in a trial of the OX40 agonist ivuxolimab. This sequence was found in an adult with an advanced solid tumor such as melanoma, head and neck, liver or kidney cancer. The chain recombines TRBV27 with TRBJ2-7; a weak D match, TRBD2 (5 bases). CDR3 sequence reads: CASSLSGPRSYEQYF. CDR3 coding DNA: TGTGCCAGCAGTCTAAGCGGTCCCAGGTCCTACGAGCAGTACTTC.